The 9 T cell receptor beta chains below all came from one sample that was sequenced in a study of shared clonotypes between healthy human individuals. CD45RO negativity and positive selection for CCR7 defined naive CD8 cells, a population that excluded terminally differentiated effector memory CD45RA+ cells. Only in-frame clones appear in the TCRdb table, and some are missing; sequencing was by immunoSEQ multiplex PCR. This sample has hundreds of thousands of clones, with 80% to 95% found just once. What was sequenced was naive CD8+ T cells sorted from blood. All receptors come from a man aged 25 to 40 in good health.

About this clone: Mismatch with germline at one junction end may stem from a read error. The chain uses TRBV5-6 and TRBJ2-5, with D perhaps matching TRBD1 or TRBD2 (5 bases each). The CDR3 sequence is 13 residues long. The germline V gene encodes CDR1 SGHDT and CDR2 YYEEEE. The CDR3 nucleotides read TGTGCCAGCAGTTTGGGACGGAAAGAGACCCAGTACTTC. It specifies CASSLGRKETQYF.

V and J are TRBV18 and TRBJ2-7, with D perhaps matching TRBD1 (6 bases). Trimming removed 2 bases from V and 2 bases from J, with 10 bases in between. Germline-derived CDR1 and CDR2 are KGHSH and LQKENI. The CDR3 has 14 amino acids. DNA for the CDR3: TGTGCCAGCTCACCAGCAGGGGACCCCTACGAGCAGTACTTC. Encoded protein: CASSPAGDPYEQYF.

The rearrangement joins TRBV9 to TRBJ2-5; perhaps D is TRBD1 or TRBD2 (5 bases each). The CDR3 is 13 residues long. Looked up from germline, CDR1 is SGDLS and CDR2 is YYNGEE. Trimming removed 2 bases from V and 5 bases from J, with 10 bases in between. As DNA, the CDR3 is TGTGCCAGCAGCGTCTGGGGGTCGGAGACCCAGTACTTC. As protein: CASSVWGSETQYF.

This chain uses TRBV5-6 with TRBJ1-1, with 11 positions matching TRBD1. The CDR3 totals 14 residues. Germline V lookup: CDR1 SGHDT, CDR2 YYEEEE. The J segment lost 5 bases and the V segment lost 4 bases, leaving 4 bases of the junction unmatched. CDR3 protein: CASSPGTGGTEAFF. The CDR3 coding sequence is TGTGCCAGCAGCCCCGGGACAGGGGGTACTGAAGCTTTCTTT.

CDR3 protein: CASSPLSGSGYNEQFF. The CDR3 nucleotides are TGTGCCAGCAGCCCACTGAGCGGGAGTGGCTACAATGAGCAGTTCTTC. This rearrangement joins TRBV27 to TRBJ2-1, with 8 bases identical to TRBD2. The germline V gene has CDR1 MNHEY and CDR2 SMNVEV (reference sequence). V lost 6 bases, J lost 3 bases, and 10 bases stayed unmatched. The CDR3 is 16 residues long.

The chain is built from TRBV9 and TRBJ2-4; 7 bases agree with TRBD2. CDR1 and CDR2 from the germline V gene are SGDLS and YYNGEE. This CDR3 has 13 amino acids. V lost 0 bases to trimming and J lost 8 bases; unmatched junction nucleotides: 2. This chain's CDR3 is CASSVEGGDIQYF. CDR3 coding DNA: TGTGCCAGCAGCGTAGAGGGAGGGGACATTCAGTACTTC.

The chain recombines TRBV7-9 with TRBJ1-1, with 9 bases identical to TRBD1. Germline CDR1 SEHNR, CDR2 FQNEAQ (reference sequence). The CDR3 is 15 amino acids. After removal of 4 bases from V and 3 bases from J, the junction contained 6 bases not matched to a gene. The CDR3 DNA sequence: TGTGCCAGCAGCTACCCGGGACAGGGACACACTGAAGCTTTCTTT. This encodes CASSYPGQGHTEAFF. The complete variable domain, with remaining parts taken from reference TRBV7-9 and TRBJ1-1, reads DTGVSQNPRHKITKRGQNVTFRCDPISEHNRLYWYRQTLGQGPEFLTYFQNEAQLEKSRLLSDRFSAERPKGSFSTLEIQRTEQGDSAMYLCASSYPGQGHTEAFFGQGTRLTVV.

This clone has just one count. The chain combines TRBV28 with TRBJ2-1; 8 bases are shared with TRBD2. The V and J ends lost 3 bases and 0 bases, in that order; junction bases with no gene match: 16. Germline CDR1 reads MDHEN; CDR2 reads SYDVKM. The CDR3 runs 20 residues. The CDR3 nucleotides are TGTGCCAGCAGTTTCGGCACTCCCACTAGCGGACGGAGCTCCTACAATGAGCAGTTCTTC. Amino acid sequence: CASSFGTPTSGRSSYNEQFF.

This clone appeared once. This chain uses TRBV6-5 with TRBJ2-7, with D uncertain. This CDR3 spans 13 amino acids. Germline-derived CDR1 and CDR2 are MNHEY and SVGAGI. Trimming took off 5 bases at V and 4 bases at J, with 12 bases between the two ends. CDR3 nucleotide sequence: TGTGCCAGCAGTCCTTCGACGGTTTACGAGCAGTACTTC. As protein: CASSPSTVYEQYF.